A single sample is the source of the 14 T cell receptor beta chains below, sequenced in a study of CD8 T cells in ankylosing spondylitis. A single record per CDR3 protein comes from TCRdb applying MiXCR to the 5' RACE reads. The sample contains hundreds of thousands of distinct CDR3 sequences, approximately 24% of which appear only once. The sequenced sample consisted of blood, either unsorted or a sorted T cell fraction (not recorded which). These receptor sequences come from a male donor with ankylosing spondylitis or in good health (not recorded which).

There are many counts of this clonotype. V is TRBV7-8 and J is TRBJ1-1, with D possibly matching TRBD1 (5 bases). From germline, CDR1 is SGHVS and CDR2 FQNEAQ. This CDR3 is built from 14 residues. V was shortened by 4 bases and J by 2 bases, with 11 bases between the two germline ends. The chain's CDR3 is CASSWEGVNTEAFF. The DNA for the CDR3 is TGTGCCAGCAGCTGGGAAGGGGTTAACACTGAAGCTTTCTTT.

This clonotype was detected many times. This sequence joins TRBV29-1 and TRBJ2-7; maybe TRBD2 (5 bases). V lost 4 bases and J 7 bases, leaving 11 bases between the germline ends. Germline-derived CDR1 and CDR2 are SQVTM and ANQGSEA. The CDR3 totals 11 residues. DNA for the CDR3: TGCAGCGTTGCGGAACCGGGGGAGCAGTACTTC. Protein: CSVAEPGEQYF.

V and J are TRBV4-3 and TRBJ2-1; no clear D. V was pared by 0 bases and J by 8 bases, with 11 bases between. Germline lookup yields CDR1 LGHNA and CDR2 YSLEER. The length of the CDR3 is 14 residues. This CDR3 is CASSQESQTHEQFF. As DNA, the CDR3 is TGCGCCAGCAGCCAAGAATCACAGACCCATGAGCAGTTCTTC.

This clonotype was counted at least ten times. This chain uses TRBV6-5 with TRBJ2-7; D not resolved. Germline V lookup: CDR1 MNHEY, CDR2 SVGAGI. The ends were cut back, 2 bases at V and 6 bases at J, with 5 bases in the middle. The CDR3 length is 11 residues. In nucleotides, the CDR3 is TGTGCCAGCAGTTACGGATCCGAGCAGTACTTC. It specifies CASSYGSEQYF.

This clonotype has a single count. The V and J genes are TRBV20-1 and TRBJ2-6; no definite D call. Trimming shortened V by 3 bases and J by 0 bases, and 6 bases separated the two germline ends. The CDR3 loop spans 14 amino acids. Germline V lookup: CDR1 DFQATT, CDR2 SNEGSKA (reference sequence). Here the CDR3 DNA reads TGCAGTGCTAGTCCCCCCTCTGGGGCCAACGTCCTGACTTTC. Translation gives CSASPPSGANVLTF.

About this clonotype: It may be a read error: a sequence one base away is much more abundant. The chain is built from TRBV9 and TRBJ2-5, with 11 nucleotides matching TRBD2. The CDR3 loop spans 16 amino acids. Germline-derived CDR1 and CDR2 are SGDLS and YYNGEE. CDR3 in amino acids: CASRVGSSGRGETQYF. The CDR3 DNA sequence: TGTGCCAGCCGCGTAGGGAGTAGCGGGAGGGGGGAGACCCAGTACTTC.

At least ten counts were recorded for this clonotype. V and J are TRBV4-2 and TRBJ2-3; TRBD2 matches 8 bases. The CDR3 extends over 17 amino acids. Germline loops: CDR1 LGHNA, CDR2 YNFKEQ. V lost 0 bases and J lost 0; bases outside the gene matches: 5. Written as DNA, the CDR3 is TGTGCCAGCAGCCAAGAACACGGGAGGGCAAGCACAGATACGCAGTATTTT. Protein product: CASSQEHGRASTDTQYF.

This clonotype was seen ten or more times. The chain joins TRBV12-3 or TRBV12-4 to TRBJ1-2; 7 bases line up with TRBD1. Trimming cost V 5 bases and J 7 bases; bases outside gene matches: 7. The CDR3 is 13 residues long. CDR3 coding DNA: TGTGCCAGCAGTCCCCGACAGGGACCTGGCTACACCTTC. Translation: CASSPRQGPGYTF.

Many counts were recorded for this clonotype. The V gene is TRBV29-1, the J gene TRBJ2-3, with D maybe TRBD1 (6 bases). Between the trimmed V and J ends, which lost 2 bases and 6 bases, there was a span of 12 bases. The CDR3 is made up of 13 amino acids. From germline, CDR1 is SQVTM and CDR2 ANQGSEA. CDR3 nucleotide sequence: TGCAGCGTTGAATCAGGGGCTGGGGATACGCAGTATTTT. Encoded protein: CSVESGAGDTQYF.

This clonotype was found many times. CDR3 sequence (DNA): TGCGCCAGCAGCTTTGGACAGGGTAACGGGGAGCTGTTTTTT. Translated, it gives CASSFGQGNGELFF. The chain joins TRBV5-1 to TRBJ2-2; 8 nucleotides line up with TRBD1. The CDR3 runs to 14 residues. V shed 2 bases and J 7 bases; nucleotides not matched to a gene: 4. From germline, CDR1 is SGHRS and CDR2 YFSETQ.

This clonotype has ten or more counts. The chain combines TRBV10-3 with TRBJ2-7; tentatively, D is TRBD2 (6 bases). CDR1 and CDR2 (germline): ENHRY, SYGVKD. Trimming cost V 2 bases and J 4 bases, with 6 bases left between them. The CDR3 loop spans 12 amino acids. Here the CDR3 reads CAISEGGYEQYF. The CDR3 nucleotides read TGTGCCATCAGTGAGGGGGGGTACGAGCAGTACTTC.

The genes are TRBV29-1 and TRBJ1-2; D is unresolved. V was cut by 3 bases and J by 6 bases, with 2 bases left in between. The CDR3 runs to 9 residues. Germline CDR1 reads SQVTM; CDR2 reads ANQGSEA. The CDR3 reads CSVDHGYTF. The CDR3 DNA reads as TGCAGCGTTGACCATGGCTACACCTTC.

This clonotype was counted ten times or more. The rearrangement links TRBV29-1 to TRBJ2-1, with TRBD2 matching over 15 bases. Germline V lookup: CDR1 SQVTM, CDR2 ANQGSEA. This CDR3 contains 16 residues. The V gene end was trimmed by 7 bases and the J gene end by 1 base; junction bases not matched to a gene: 5. In DNA, the CDR3 is TGCAGCGGAGGACTAGCGGGAGGGGGGTCCTACAATGAGCAGTTCTTC. Translation: CSGGLAGGGSYNEQFF.

Ten or more counts support this clonotype. The J gene is TRBJ2-7, the V gene TRBV7-3, with TRBD1 matching over 9 bases. The CDR3 extends over 15 amino acids. Per the germline V gene, CDR1 is SGHTA and CDR2 is FQGTGA. The ends lost 5 bases at V and 0 bases at J; junction bases unmatched: 5. CDR3 protein: CASSLGTGISYEQYF. The CDR3 DNA is TGTGCCAGCAGCCTGGGGACAGGGATCTCCTACGAGCAGTACTTC. Combining the CDR3 with reference TRBV7-3 and TRBJ2-7 gives the whole variable domain GAGVSQTPSNKVTEKGKYVELRCDPISGHTALYWYRQSLGQGPEFLIYFQGTGAADDSGLPNDRFFAVRPEGSVSTLKIQRTERGDSAVYLCASSLGTGISYEQYFGPGTRLTVT.